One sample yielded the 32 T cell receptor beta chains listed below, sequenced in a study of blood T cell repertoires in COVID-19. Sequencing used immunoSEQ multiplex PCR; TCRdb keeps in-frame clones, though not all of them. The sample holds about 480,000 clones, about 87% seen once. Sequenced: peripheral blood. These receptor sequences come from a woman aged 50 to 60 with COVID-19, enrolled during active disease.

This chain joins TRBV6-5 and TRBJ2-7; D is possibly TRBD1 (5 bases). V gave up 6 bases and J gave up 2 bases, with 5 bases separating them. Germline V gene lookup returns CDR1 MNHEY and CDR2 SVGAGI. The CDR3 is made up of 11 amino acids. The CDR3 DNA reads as TGTGCCAGCAGGACAGCCTACGAGCAGTACTTC. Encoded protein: CASRTAYEQYF.

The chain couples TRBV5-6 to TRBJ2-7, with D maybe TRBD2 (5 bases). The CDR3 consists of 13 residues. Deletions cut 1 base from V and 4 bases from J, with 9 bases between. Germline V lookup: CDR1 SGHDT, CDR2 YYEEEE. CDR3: CASSLRGKYEQYF. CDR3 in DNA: TGTGCCAGCAGCTTGCGGGGAAAATACGAGCAGTACTTC.

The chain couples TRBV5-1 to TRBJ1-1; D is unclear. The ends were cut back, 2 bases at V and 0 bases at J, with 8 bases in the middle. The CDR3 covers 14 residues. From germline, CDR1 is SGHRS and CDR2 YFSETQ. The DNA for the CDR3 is TGCGCCAGCAGCTTTGGGGAGATGAACACTGAAGCTTTCTTT. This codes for CASSFGEMNTEAFF.

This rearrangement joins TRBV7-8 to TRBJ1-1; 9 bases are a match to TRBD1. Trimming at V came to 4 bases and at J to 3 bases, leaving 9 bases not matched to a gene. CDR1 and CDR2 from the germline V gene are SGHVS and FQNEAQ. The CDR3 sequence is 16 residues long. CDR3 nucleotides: TGTGCCAGCAGCTGGGACAGGGTCGATCCGGACACTGAAGCTTTCTTT. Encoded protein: CASSWDRVDPDTEAFF.

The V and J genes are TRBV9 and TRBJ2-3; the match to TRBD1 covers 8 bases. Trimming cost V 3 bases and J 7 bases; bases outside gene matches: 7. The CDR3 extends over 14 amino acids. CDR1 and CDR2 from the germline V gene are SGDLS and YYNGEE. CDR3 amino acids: CASSEGDRPYTQYF. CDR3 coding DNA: TGTGCCAGCAGCGAGGGGGACAGGCCTTATACGCAGTATTTT.

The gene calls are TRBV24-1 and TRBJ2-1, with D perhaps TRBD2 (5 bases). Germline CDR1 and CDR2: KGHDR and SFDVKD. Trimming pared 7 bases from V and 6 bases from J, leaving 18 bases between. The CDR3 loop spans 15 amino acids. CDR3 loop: CATSPRGPMGNEQFF. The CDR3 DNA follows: TGTGCCACCAGCCCCCGGGGTCCGATGGGCAATGAGCAGTTCTTC.

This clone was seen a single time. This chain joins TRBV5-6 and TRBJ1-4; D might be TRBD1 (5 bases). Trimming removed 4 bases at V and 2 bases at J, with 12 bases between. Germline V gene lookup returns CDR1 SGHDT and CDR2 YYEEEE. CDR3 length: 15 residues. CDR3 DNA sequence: TGTGCCAGCAGCCCCCTGGGGGGGACTAATGAAAAACTGTTTTTT. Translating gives CASSPLGGTNEKLFF.

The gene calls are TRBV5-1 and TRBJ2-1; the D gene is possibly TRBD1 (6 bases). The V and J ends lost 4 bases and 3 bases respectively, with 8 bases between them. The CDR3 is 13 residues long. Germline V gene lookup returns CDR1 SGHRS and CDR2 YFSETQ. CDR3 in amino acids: CASSPDSYNEQFF. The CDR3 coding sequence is TGCGCCAGCAGCCCGGACAGCTACAATGAGCAGTTCTTC.

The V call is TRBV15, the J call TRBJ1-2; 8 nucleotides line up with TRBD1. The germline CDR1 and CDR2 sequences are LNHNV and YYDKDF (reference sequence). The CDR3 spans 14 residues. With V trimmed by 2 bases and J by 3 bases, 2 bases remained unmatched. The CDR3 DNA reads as TGTGCCACCAGCAGAAAGACAGGGGACTATGGCTACACCTTC. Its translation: CATSRKTGDYGYTF.

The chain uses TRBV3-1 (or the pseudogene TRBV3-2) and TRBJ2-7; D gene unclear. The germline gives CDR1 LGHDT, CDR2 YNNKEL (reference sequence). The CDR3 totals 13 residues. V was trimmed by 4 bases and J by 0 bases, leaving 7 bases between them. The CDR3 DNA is TGTGCCAGCAGCCTCCTCAGCTCCTACGAGCAGTACTTC. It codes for CASSLLSSYEQYF.

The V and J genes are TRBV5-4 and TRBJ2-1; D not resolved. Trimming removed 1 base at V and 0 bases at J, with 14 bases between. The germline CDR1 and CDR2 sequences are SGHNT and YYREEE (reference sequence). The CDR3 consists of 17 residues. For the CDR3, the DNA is TGTGCCAGCAGCTTGATGACAACTGCAAGCTCCTACAATGAGCAGTTCTTC. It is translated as CASSLMTTASSYNEQFF. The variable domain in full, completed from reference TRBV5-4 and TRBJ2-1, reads ETGVTQSPTHLIKTRGQQVTLRCSSQSGHNTVSWYQQALGQGPQFIFQYYREEENGRGNFPPRFSGLQFPNYSSELNVNALELDDSALYLCASSLMTTASSYNEQFFGPGTRLTVL.

CDR3 sequence (DNA): TGCAGTGCTAGTATCGCAGGGCCCGAAAAACTGTTTTTT. This translates into CSASIAGPEKLFF. The chain couples TRBV20-1 to TRBJ1-4, with D possibly TRBD1 on 5 matching bases. Germline lookup yields CDR1 DFQATT and CDR2 SNEGSKA (reference sequence). Trimming took off 3 bases at V and 8 bases at J, with 13 bases between the two ends. There are 13 residues in the CDR3.

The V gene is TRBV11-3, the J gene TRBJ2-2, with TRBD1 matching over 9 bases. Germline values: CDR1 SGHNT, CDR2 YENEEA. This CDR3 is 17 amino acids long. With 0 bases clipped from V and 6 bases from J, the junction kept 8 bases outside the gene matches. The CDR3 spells CASSLDKWGQGSGELFF. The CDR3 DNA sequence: TGTGCCAGCAGCTTAGATAAATGGGGACAGGGCTCCGGGGAGCTGTTTTTT.

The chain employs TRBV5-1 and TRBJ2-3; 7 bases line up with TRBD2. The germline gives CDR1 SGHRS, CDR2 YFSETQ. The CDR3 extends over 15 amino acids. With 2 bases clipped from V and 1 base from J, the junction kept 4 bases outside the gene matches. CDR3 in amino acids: CASSFGRGGTDTQYF. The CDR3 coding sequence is TGCGCCAGCAGCTTTGGACGGGGGGGCACAGATACGCAGTATTTT.

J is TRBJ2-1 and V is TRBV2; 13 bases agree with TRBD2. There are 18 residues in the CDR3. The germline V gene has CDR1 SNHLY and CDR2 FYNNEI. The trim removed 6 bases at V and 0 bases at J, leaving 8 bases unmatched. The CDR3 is CASRDTSGGASSYNEQFF. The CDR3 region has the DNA TGTGCCAGCAGGGATACTAGCGGGGGGGCCAGCTCCTACAATGAGCAGTTCTTC.

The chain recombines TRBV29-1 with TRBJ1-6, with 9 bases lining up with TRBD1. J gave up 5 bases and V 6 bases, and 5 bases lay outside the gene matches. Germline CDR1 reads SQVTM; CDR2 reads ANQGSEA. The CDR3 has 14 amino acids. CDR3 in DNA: TGCAGCGTGGGACAGGGTGCTAATAATTCACCCCTCCACTTT. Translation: CSVGQGANNSPLHF.

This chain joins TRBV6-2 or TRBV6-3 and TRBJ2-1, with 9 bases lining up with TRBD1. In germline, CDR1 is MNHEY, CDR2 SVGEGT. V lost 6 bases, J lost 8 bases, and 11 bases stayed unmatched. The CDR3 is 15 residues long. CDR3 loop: CASSQTGTGWDEQFF. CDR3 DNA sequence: TGTGCCAGCAGCCAAACCGGGACAGGGTGGGATGAGCAGTTCTTC.

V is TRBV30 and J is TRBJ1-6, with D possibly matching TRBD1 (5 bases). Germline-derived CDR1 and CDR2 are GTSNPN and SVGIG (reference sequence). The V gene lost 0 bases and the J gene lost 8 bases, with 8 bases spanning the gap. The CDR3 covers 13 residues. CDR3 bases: TGTGCCTGGAGTGTAGGGGAGGATTCACCCCTCCACTTT. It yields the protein CAWSVGEDSPLHF.

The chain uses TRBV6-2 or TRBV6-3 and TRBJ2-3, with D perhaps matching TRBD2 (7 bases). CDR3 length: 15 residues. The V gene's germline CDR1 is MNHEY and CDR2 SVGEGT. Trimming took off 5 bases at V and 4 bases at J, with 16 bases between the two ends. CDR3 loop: CASSRPGGLADTQYF. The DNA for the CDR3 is TGTGCCAGCAGTCGCCCGGGGGGCCTTGCAGATACGCAGTATTTT.

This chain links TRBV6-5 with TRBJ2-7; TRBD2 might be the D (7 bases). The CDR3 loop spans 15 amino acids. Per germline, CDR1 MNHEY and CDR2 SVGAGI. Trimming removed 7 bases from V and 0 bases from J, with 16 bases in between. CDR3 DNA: TGTGCCAGCACTACCTCCGGGGGGCCCTCCTACGAGCAGTACTTC. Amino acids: CASTTSGGPSYEQYF.

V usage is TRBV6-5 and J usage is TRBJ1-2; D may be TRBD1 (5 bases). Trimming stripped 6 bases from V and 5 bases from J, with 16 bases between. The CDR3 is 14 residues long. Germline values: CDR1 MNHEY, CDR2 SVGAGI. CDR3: CASSGPTARYGYTF. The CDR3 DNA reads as TGTGCCAGCAGCGGACCGACAGCTAGATATGGCTACACCTTC.

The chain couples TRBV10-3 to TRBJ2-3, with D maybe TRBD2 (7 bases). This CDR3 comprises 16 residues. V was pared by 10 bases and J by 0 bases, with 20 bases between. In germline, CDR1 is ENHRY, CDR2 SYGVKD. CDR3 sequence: CATLMGGGLSTDTQYF. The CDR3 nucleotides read TGTGCCACCCTGATGGGAGGGGGGCTTAGCACAGATACGCAGTATTTT.

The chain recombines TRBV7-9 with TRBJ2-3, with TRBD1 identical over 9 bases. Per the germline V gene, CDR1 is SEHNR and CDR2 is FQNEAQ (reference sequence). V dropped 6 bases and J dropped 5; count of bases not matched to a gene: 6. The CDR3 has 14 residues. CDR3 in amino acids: CASRPDRGGDTQYF. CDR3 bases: TGTGCCAGCAGACCCGACAGGGGGGGAGATACGCAGTATTTT. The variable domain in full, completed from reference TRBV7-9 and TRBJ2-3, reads DTGVSQNPRHKITKRGQNVTFRCDPISEHNRLYWYRQTLGQGPEFLTYFQNEAQLEKSRLLSDRFSAERPKGSFSTLEIQRTEQGDSAMYLCASRPDRGGDTQYFGPGTRLTVL.

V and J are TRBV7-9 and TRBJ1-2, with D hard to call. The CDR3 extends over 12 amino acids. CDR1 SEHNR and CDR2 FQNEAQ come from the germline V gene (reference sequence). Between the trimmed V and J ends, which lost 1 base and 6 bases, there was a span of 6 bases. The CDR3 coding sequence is TGTGCCAGCAGCTTAGGAGGGAATGGCTACACCTTC. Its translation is CASSLGGNGYTF.

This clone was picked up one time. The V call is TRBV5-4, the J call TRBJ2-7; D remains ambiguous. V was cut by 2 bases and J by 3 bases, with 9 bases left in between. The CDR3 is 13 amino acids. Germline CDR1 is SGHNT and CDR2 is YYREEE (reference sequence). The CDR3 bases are TGTGCCAGCAGCTTAAACACCCACTACGAGCAGTACTTC. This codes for CASSLNTHYEQYF.

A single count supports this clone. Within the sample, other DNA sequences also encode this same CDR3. CDR3 amino acids: CASSTGDSPLHF. The DNA for the CDR3 is TGCGCCAGTTCGACAGGGGATTCACCCCTCCACTTT. The rearrangement uses TRBV5-1 and TRBJ1-6; the match to TRBD1 covers 8 bases. V lost 8 bases and J lost 8; bases outside the gene matches: 3. The CDR3 runs 12 residues. Germline lookup yields CDR1 SGHRS and CDR2 YFSETQ.

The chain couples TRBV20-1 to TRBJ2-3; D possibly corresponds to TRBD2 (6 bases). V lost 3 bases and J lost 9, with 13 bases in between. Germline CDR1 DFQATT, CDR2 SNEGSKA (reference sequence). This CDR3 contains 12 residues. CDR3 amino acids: CSASLGGRTQYF. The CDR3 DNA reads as TGCAGTGCTAGTCTCGGGGGAAGGACGCAGTATTTT.

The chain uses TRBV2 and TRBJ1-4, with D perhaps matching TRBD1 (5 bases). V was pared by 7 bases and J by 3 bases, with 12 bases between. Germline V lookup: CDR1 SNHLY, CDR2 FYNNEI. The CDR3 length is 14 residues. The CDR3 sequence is CASTLGGANEKLFF. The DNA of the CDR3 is TGTGCCAGCACCCTGGGGGGGGCTAATGAAAAACTGTTTTTT.

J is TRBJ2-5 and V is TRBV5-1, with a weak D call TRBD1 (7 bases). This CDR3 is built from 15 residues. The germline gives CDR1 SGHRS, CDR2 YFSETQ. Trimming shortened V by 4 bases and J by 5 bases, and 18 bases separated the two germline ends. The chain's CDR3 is CASSVRGARDETQYF. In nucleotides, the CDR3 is TGCGCCAGCAGCGTCAGGGGGGCCCGCGATGAGACCCAGTACTTC.

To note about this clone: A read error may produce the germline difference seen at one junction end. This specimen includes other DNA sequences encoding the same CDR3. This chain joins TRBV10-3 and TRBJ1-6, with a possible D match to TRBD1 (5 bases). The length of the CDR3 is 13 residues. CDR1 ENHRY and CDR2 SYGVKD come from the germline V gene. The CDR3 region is CAIRGTSNSPLHF. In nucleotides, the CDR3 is TGTGCCATCAGGGGGACTTCAAATTCACCCCTCCATTTT.

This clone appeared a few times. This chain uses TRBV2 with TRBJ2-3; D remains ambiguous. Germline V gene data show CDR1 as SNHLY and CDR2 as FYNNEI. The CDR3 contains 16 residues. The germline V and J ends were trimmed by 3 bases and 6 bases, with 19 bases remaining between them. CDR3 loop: CASSEGPRRSGDTQYF. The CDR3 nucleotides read TGTGCCAGCAGTGAGGGCCCACGCCGAAGTGGGGATACGCAGTATTTT.

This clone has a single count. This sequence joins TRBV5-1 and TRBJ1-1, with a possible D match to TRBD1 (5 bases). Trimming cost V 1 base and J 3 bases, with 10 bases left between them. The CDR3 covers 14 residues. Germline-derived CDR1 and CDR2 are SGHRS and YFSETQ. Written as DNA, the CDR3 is TGCGCCAGCAGCTTGACAGGTGGGGACACTGAAGCTTTCTTT. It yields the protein CASSLTGGDTEAFF.